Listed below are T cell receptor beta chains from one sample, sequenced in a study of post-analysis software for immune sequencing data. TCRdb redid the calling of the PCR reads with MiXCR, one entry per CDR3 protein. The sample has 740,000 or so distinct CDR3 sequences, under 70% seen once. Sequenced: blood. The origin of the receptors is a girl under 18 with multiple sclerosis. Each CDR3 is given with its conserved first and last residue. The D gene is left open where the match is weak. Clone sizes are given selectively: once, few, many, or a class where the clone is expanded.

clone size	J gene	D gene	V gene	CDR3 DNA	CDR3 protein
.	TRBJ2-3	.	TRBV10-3	TGTGCCATCATGAGAGGGACGGACTCGGATACGCAGTATTTT	CAIMRGTDSDTQYF
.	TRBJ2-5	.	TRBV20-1	TGCAGTGCAACCGTACAGGAGACCCAGTACTTC	CSATVQETQYF
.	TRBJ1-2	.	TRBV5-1	TGCGTCAGCAGCTTGGACCGGGGTAACTATGGCTACACCTTC	CVSSLDRGNYGYTF
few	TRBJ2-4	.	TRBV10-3	TGTGCCATCAGTGCAAGGGCGATTGGGCAGTACTTC	CAISARAIGQYF
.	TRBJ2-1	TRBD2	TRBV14	TGTGCCAGCAGCCTAGGACTAGCGCGGGGGTTTAATGAGCAGTTCTTC	CASSLGLARGFNEQFF
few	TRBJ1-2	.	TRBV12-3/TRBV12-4	TGTGCCAGCAGTCCGGGTGCGGCACCCGGTAACTATGGCTACACCTTC	CASSPGAAPGNYGYTF
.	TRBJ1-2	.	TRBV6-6	TGTGCCAGCAGTTATGATGGCTACACCTTC	CASSYDGYTF
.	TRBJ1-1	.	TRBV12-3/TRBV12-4	TGTGCCAGCAGTTTAGTGTTCCGGGGGGCTGACACTGAAGCTTTCTTT	CASSLVFRGADTEAFF
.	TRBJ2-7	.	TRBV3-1	TGTGCCAGCAGCCAGACCCTCACGGGACCATACGAGCAGTACTTC	CASSQTLTGPYEQYF
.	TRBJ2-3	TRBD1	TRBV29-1	TGCAGCGTTGAAGTGGGGACAGGGTGGAATACGCAGTATTTT	CSVEVGTGWNTQYF
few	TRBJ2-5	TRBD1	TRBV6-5	TGTGCCAGCAGGACCCGGGACAGGGATTATCGTCGGTACTTC	CASRTRDRDYRRYF
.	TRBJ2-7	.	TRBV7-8	TGTGCCAGCAGCTTAGCTGTTGTTGTGGACGGGTACTTCGAGCAGTACTTC	CASSLAVVVDGYFEQYF
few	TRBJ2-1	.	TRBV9	TGTGCCAGCAGCGCTTTGGATGAGCAGTTCTTC	CASSALDEQFF
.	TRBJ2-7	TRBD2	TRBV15	TGTGCCACCAGCAGCCCAGGACTAGACATCTACGAGCAGTACTTC	CATSSPGLDIYEQYF
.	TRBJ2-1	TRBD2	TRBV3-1	TGTGCCAGCAGCCAAGATAACCCGGGACTAGCGGGAGGCGATGAGCAGTTCTTC	CASSQDNPGLAGGDEQFF
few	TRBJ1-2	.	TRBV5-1	TGCGCCAGCAGCGAAACGGGACGGAATGGCTACACCTTC	CASSETGRNGYTF
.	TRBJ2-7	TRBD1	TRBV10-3	TGTGCCATCAGTGAGCGACCAGGGGGCTTCGAGCAGTACTTC	CAISERPGGFEQYF
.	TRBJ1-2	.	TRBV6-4	TGTGCCAGCAGTGACGGGGAGGGTTCCCACGGCTACACCTTC	CASSDGEGSHGYTF
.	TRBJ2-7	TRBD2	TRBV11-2	TGTGCCAGCAGCCACCCCAGGCTAGCGGGAGTCGGGCAGTACTTC	CASSHPRLAGVGQYF
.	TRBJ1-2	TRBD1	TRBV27	TGTGCCAGCAGTTTAGTACAGGGGACGATCTACACCTTC	CASSLVQGTIYTF
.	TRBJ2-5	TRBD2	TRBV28	TGTGCCAGCAGCATCCGGGAGGCCCAAGAGACCCAGTACTTC	CASSIREAQETQYF
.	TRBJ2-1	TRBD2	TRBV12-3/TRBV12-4	TGTGCCAGCAGATACGGGACTAGCGGGAACAATGAGCAGTTCTTC	CASRYGTSGNNEQFF
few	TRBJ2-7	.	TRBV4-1	TGCGCCAGCAGCCAAGATCGAGGGGGAGGGGTACTCTACGAGCAGTACTTC	CASSQDRGGGVLYEQYF
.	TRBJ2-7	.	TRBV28	TGTGCCAGCACACCCTGGTCAGGGCCTGGGGAATACGAGCAGTACTTC	CASTPWSGPGEYEQYF
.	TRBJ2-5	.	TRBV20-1	TGCAGTGCCGCTTTGGGTTTTCAAGAGACCCAGTACTTC	CSAALGFQETQYF
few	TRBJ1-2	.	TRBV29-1	TGCAGCGGAGGGGGGCAGAACTATGGCTACACCTTC	CSGGGQNYGYTF
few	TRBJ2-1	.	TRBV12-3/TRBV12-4	TGTGCCAGCACCCGGACGTCTTGGAATGAGCAGTTCTTC	CASTRTSWNEQFF
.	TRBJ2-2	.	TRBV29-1	TGCAGCGTTGAGGTCAGGGGGGCCGGGGAGCTGTTTTTT	CSVEVRGAGELFF
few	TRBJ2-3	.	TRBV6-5	TGTGCCAGCAGTTACTCGACGAACCCAGATACGCAGTATTTT	CASSYSTNPDTQYF